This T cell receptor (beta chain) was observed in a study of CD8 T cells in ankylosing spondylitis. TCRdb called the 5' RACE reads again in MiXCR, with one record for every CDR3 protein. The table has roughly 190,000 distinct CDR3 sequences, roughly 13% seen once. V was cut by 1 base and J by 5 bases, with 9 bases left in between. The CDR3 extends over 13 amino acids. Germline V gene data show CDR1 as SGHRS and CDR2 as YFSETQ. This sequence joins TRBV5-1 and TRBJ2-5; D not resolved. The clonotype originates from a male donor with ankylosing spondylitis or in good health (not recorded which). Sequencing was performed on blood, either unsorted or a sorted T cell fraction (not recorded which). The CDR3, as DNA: TGCGCCAGCAGCTTGAGTAGTACGGAGACCCAGTACTTC. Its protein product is CASSLSSTETQYF.